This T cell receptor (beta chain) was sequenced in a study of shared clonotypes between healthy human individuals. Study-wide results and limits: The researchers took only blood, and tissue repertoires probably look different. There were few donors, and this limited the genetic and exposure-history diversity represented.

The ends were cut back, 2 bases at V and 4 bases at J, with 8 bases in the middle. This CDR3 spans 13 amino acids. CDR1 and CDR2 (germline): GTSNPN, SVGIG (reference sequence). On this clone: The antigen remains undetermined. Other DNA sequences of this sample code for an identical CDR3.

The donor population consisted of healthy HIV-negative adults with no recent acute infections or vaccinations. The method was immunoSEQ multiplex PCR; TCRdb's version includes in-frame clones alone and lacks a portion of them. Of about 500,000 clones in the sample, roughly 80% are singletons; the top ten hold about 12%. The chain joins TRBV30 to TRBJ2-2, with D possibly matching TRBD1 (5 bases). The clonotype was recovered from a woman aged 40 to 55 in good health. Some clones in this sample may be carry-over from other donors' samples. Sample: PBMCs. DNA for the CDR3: TGTGCCTGGAGTCGGACACCCACCGGGGAGCTGTTTTTT. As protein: CAWSRTPTGELFF.